The clone carrying this TCR beta chain was detected once. Its antigen is not known. The sample comes from a study of T cell responses to AZD1222 COVID-19 vaccine. Overall study results and limits: Females made up more of the donors, who were largely white British, and clonal diversity may have come out too low.

Germline-derived CDR1 and CDR2 are SGHVS and FQNEAQ. The CDR3 runs to 15 residues. Trimming removed 5 bases from V and 4 bases from J; junction bases left unmatched: 7. Sequencing was performed with immunoSEQ multiplex PCR; in TCRdb, only in-frame clones are kept and a portion is missing. The sample yields fewer than 110,000 clones, 90% seen once. The receptor's source is an adult in good health. Sequences were derived from peripheral blood, sampled on day 0 of AZD1222 vaccination. The gene calls are TRBV7-8 and TRBJ1-4; 7 bases fit TRBD1. CDR3 sequence: CASSPDRQINEKLFF. In DNA, the CDR3 is TGTGCCAGCAGCCCGGACAGGCAAATTAATGAAAAACTGTTTTTT.